The rows below give T cell receptor beta chains drawn from one sample of a study of response to subunit inactivated influenza vaccine. TCRdb analysed the RT-PCR reads with MiXCR anew, one entry per CDR3 protein. The repertoire has 650,000 to 700,000 distinct CDR3 sequences, 15% to 17% of them found once; the top ten carry around a tenth. This sample comprised PBMCs from blood, obtained approximately 13 days after vaccination. These receptors originate from a man in his fifties who received an inactivated influenza vaccine. Each CDR3 is given with its conserved first and last residue. Fields, in order: D gene, clone size, V gene, J gene, CDR3 DNA, CDR3 protein. The D gene is left open where the match is weak. For some rows the clone size is stated as once, few or many, or as a class when expanded; others skip it.

>TRBD1|many|TRBV12-3/TRBV12-4|TRBJ2-7
TGTGCCAGCAGTTTGCATGGGACAGGGAACTACGAGCAGTACTTC
CASSLHGTGNYEQYF
>NA|few|TRBV4-3|TRBJ2-2
TGCGCCAGCAGCCAAGAGAGAGCGCCTATCACCGGGGAGCTGTTTTTT
CASSQERAPITGELFF
>NA|NA|TRBV7-8|TRBJ1-5
TGTGCCAGCAGCAGCGGACTGAAGGGGCAGCCCCAGCATTTT
CASSSGLKGQPQHF
>TRBD2|once|TRBV4-3|TRBJ2-1
TGCGCCAGCAGCCAAGATCCAGCGGGGAGTAGTAGCAATGAGCAGTTCTTC
CASSQDPAGSSSNEQFF
>TRBD2|few|TRBV7-2|TRBJ2-7
TGTGCCAGCAGCTCCTCAGCGGGAGTCTCCTACGAGCAGTACTTC
CASSSSAGVSYEQYF
>NA|NA|TRBV3-1|TRBJ2-5
TGTGCCAGCATGAAGGCAGGGCGAGAGACCCAGTACTTC
CASMKAGRETQYF
>NA|many|TRBV29-1|TRBJ1-3
TGCAGCGTGGAGAAGAATGGAAACACCATATATTTT
CSVEKNGNTIYF
>NA|NA|TRBV27|TRBJ2-1
TGTGCCAGCACGCCGCGGGCGGCCTACAATGAGCAGTTCTTC
CASTPRAAYNEQFF
>NA|NA|TRBV29-1|TRBJ2-5
TGCAGCGTTGAATATGCGGGGAAGTACCAAGAGACCCAGTACTTC
CSVEYAGKYQETQYF
>NA|NA|TRBV9|TRBJ2-3
TGTGCCAGCAGCGTAATGGACCCCGGAGATACGCAGTATTTT
CASSVMDPGDTQYF
>NA|few|TRBV12-3/TRBV12-4|TRBJ2-2
TGTGCCAGCAGTTTCCTTCCGGGATCCGGGGAGCTGTTTTTT
CASSFLPGSGELFF
>TRBD1|many|TRBV20-1|TRBJ2-7
TGCAGCGCCAGGGGCAGGGGGAGATACGAGCAGTACTTC
CSARGRGRYEQYF
>NA|many|TRBV29-1|TRBJ1-5
TGCAGCGTTGCGTCCTTGGGGCAGCCCCAGCATTTT
CSVASLGQPQHF
>NA|NA|TRBV7-2|TRBJ2-5
TGTGCCAGCAGCTATAGCGGAGGGGGGAGGTCGGAGACCCAGTACTTC
CASSYSGGGRSETQYF
>TRBD1|NA|TRBV29-1|TRBJ2-5
TGCAGCGTTCTAAAGAGACAGGGCGGAGAGACCCAGTACTTC
CSVLKRQGGETQYF
>TRBD1|few|TRBV18|TRBJ2-2
TGTGCCAGCTCACGCCGAGGACAGGCGTCGAACACCGGGGAGCTGTTTTTT
CASSRRGQASNTGELFF
>TRBD2|NA|TRBV28|TRBJ2-5
TGTGCCAGCAGTATTAGCGGGAGTCAAGAGACCCAGTACTTC
CASSISGSQETQYF
>TRBD2|NA|TRBV20-1|TRBJ2-1
TGCAGTGCTCGTATGGGAGCGGGAAACAATGAGCAGTTCTTC
CSARMGAGNNEQFF
>NA|few|TRBV12-3/TRBV12-4|TRBJ2-1
TGTGCCAGCACTAAAGATGTCAGTGAGCAGTTCTTC
CASTKDVSEQFF
>NA|many|TRBV7-9|TRBJ2-1
TGTGCCAGCAGCTTAGGCGCATACAATGAGCAGTTCTTC
CASSLGAYNEQFF
>TRBD2|NA|TRBV14|TRBJ2-3
TGTGCCAGCAGCCAAGATTTCTGGACTAGCGGGGGGCCTAGCACAGATACGCAGTATTTT
CASSQDFWTSGGPSTDTQYF
>TRBD2|few|TRBV9|TRBJ2-2
TGTGCCAGCAGCGTTGCTAGCGGAGCTAACACCGGGGAGCTGTTTTTT
CASSVASGANTGELFF
>NA|few|TRBV20-1|TRBJ1-5
TGCAGTGCCTACAGGGATAGCAATCAGCCCCAGCATTTT
CSAYRDSNQPQHF
>TRBD1|NA|TRBV5-4|TRBJ2-7
TGTGCCAGCAGCTCGACAGGGGGGCTAAGGGAGCAGTACTTC
CASSSTGGLREQYF
>TRBD2|NA|TRBV6-5|TRBJ2-7
TGTGCCAGCAGTTCTCCGGGACTAGCGGGAGGGAAAACCTACGAGCAGTACTTC
CASSSPGLAGGKTYEQYF
>NA|few|TRBV28|TRBJ1-5
TGTGCCAGCAGTTCCCCGGGGGTAGGCAATCAGCCCCAGCATTTT
CASSSPGVGNQPQHF
>NA|few|TRBV11-2|TRBJ2-1
TGTGCCAGCATGGACGGTAGATATGATGAGCAGTTCTTC
CASMDGRYDEQFF
>NA|NA|TRBV7-2|TRBJ2-2
TGTGCCAGCAGCCCCTCGGGGGCCCTATACACCGGGGAGCTGTTTTTT
CASSPSGALYTGELFF
>NA|many|TRBV4-3|TRBJ1-2
TGCGCCAGCAGCCAAGACCAGGGTAACTATGGCTACACCTTC
CASSQDQGNYGYTF
>NA|few|TRBV6-2/TRBV6-3|TRBJ2-7
TGTGCCAGCAGTCCTACAGGGTTCCGCGAGCAGTACTTC
CASSPTGFREQYF
>NA|few|TRBV7-2|TRBJ1-2
TGTGCCAGCAGCTCTTCCGTGGGCGGGGGTGATGGCTACACCTTC
CASSSSVGGGDGYTF
>NA|NA|TRBV7-2|TRBJ1-5
TGTGCCAGCAGCTTAGCGGAGTCTAGCAATCAGCCCCAGCATTTT
CASSLAESSNQPQHF
>TRBD1|many|TRBV11-2|TRBJ2-2
TGTGCCAGCAGCTATACCGGGACAGGCTTTTTGGGGGAAAACACCGGGGAGCTGTTTTTT
CASSYTGTGFLGENTGELFF
>NA|NA|TRBV12-3/TRBV12-4|TRBJ2-3
TGTGCCAGCAGTCCCCAGGACTATTTGAGCACAGATACGCAGTATTTT
CASSPQDYLSTDTQYF
>NA|NA|TRBV5-1|TRBJ2-3
TGCGCCAGCAGCTTCGGGGGCGAAAGCACAGATACGCAGTATTTT
CASSFGGESTDTQYF
>NA|few|TRBV12-3/TRBV12-4|TRBJ2-5
TGTGCCAGCAGGGCAGGAATTCGGGAGACCCAGTACTTC
CASRAGIRETQYF
>TRBD1|few|TRBV20-1|TRBJ1-1
TGCAGTGCTCCCGGGACAGGGGACACTGAAGCTTTCTTT
CSAPGTGDTEAFF
>NA|NA|TRBV3-1|TRBJ2-7
TGTGCCAGCAGCCAAGCCCCCGGGACTTTAGGACACGAGCAGTACTTC
CASSQAPGTLGHEQYF
>TRBD2|NA|TRBV25-1|TRBJ2-3
TGTGCCAGCCAAAGCCTAGCGGGGGCCCCGCTGAAGACGCAGTATTTT
CASQSLAGAPLKTQYF
>TRBD1|few|TRBV11-2|TRBJ1-6
TGTGCCAGCAGCTACCGGGACAGCCCTTATTCACCCCTCCACTTT
CASSYRDSPYSPLHF
>TRBD2|NA|TRBV5-1|TRBJ2-3
TGCGCCAGCAGCGTGCCGACTAGCGGCGGCACAGATACGCAGTATTTT
CASSVPTSGGTDTQYF
>TRBD1|NA|TRBV13|TRBJ2-1
TGTGCCAGCAGCTTAAGGGCAGGGGGCGGTGAGCAGTTCTTC
CASSLRAGGGEQFF
>NA|once|TRBV6-2/TRBV6-3|TRBJ2-2
TGTGCCAGCAGAGCAGGGGCCACCGGGGAGCTGTTTTTT
CASRAGATGELFF
>NA|NA|TRBV20-1|TRBJ2-1
TGCAGTGCTAGAGATCTCGGACGGGGCTACAATGAGCAGTTCTTC
CSARDLGRGYNEQFF
>NA|NA|TRBV6-2/TRBV6-3|TRBJ2-7
TGTGCCAGCAGTTACCGGAGGGTCCACGAGCAGTACTTC
CASSYRRVHEQYF
>NA|NA|TRBV7-2|TRBJ1-5
TGTGCCAGCAGCTCCGGGGTCCCCGGGGACCCCCAGCATTTT
CASSSGVPGDPQHF
>NA|few|TRBV4-1|TRBJ2-7
TGCGCCAGCAGCCAAGATGAATATAGTTCCCCCGATTTGACCTACGAGCAGTACTTC
CASSQDEYSSPDLTYEQYF
>TRBD2|NA|TRBV30|TRBJ2-2
TGTGCCTGGAGTGTAGGCGGGAGAACGAACACCGGGGAGCTGTTTTTT
CAWSVGGRTNTGELFF
>NA|few|TRBV5-1|TRBJ2-7
TGCGCCAGCAGCTTGGCCGGACAGCCCTCCTACGAGCAGTACTTC
CASSLAGQPSYEQYF
>NA|NA|TRBV18|TRBJ2-5
TGTGCCAGCTCACCACCGCTAGCATCGGAGACCCAGTACTTC
CASSPPLASETQYF
>TRBD1|NA|TRBV27|TRBJ2-3
TGTGCCAGCGGCCTGACAGGGGGAGGCACAGATACGCAGTATTTT
CASGLTGGGTDTQYF
>NA|few|TRBV6-2/TRBV6-3|TRBJ1-5
TGTGCCAGCTCGAGGCAGCCCCGATATAGCAATCAGCCCCAGCATTTT
CASSRQPRYSNQPQHF
>TRBD2|many|TRBV7-2|TRBJ2-1
TGTGCCAGCAGCTTACAGGGGTTAGCGGGGTCCAGTGAGCAGTTCTTC
CASSLQGLAGSSEQFF
>NA|few|TRBV7-9|TRBJ2-7
TGTGCCAGCAGCTTAGCGCAGTTCGGGGAGCAGTACTTC
CASSLAQFGEQYF